This T cell receptor beta chain appears in the sequencing data of a study of T cells after yellow fever vaccination. This clonotype was detected many times. The target antigen is unknown. Broader study findings: Most clones from primary vaccination were detected again post-booster (roughly 96% CD4, about 88% CD8). Some clonotypes, a small share, were shared between CD4 and CD8 compartments.

The CDR3 consists of 13 residues. V lost 0 bases to trimming and J lost 5 bases, with 6 bases between them. The germline CDR1 and CDR2 sequences are SGHAT and FQNNGV. TCRdb re-analysed the 5' RACE reads in MiXCR, keeping a single row per CDR3 protein. This table holds around 320,000 distinct CDR3 sequences, 8.7% found once. The chain joins TRBV11-2 to TRBJ2-3, with D unclear. The sequence derives from a young man who received the YFV17D yellow fever vaccine. This specimen consisted of CD4+ T cells sorted from PBMCs, obtained 5 days after the yellow fever booster vaccination. The CDR3 loop is CASSLDLGDTQYF. The CDR3 nucleotides read TGTGCCAGCAGCTTAGATCTTGGAGATACGCAGTATTTT.